These 32 T cell receptor beta chains share one sample of origin, sequenced in a study of shared clonotypes between healthy human individuals. This table comes from immunoSEQ multiplex PCR, and its TCRdb copy is limited to in-frame clones, with some not included. The data hold a few hundred thousand clones, with roughly 79% observed a single time. The source material was PBMCs. The receptors shown here come from a woman between 40 and 50 years old in good health. Some clones in this sample may be carry-over from other donors' samples.

This clone appeared once. V is TRBV4-1 and J is TRBJ1-4; D call uncertain. The CDR3 extends over 14 amino acids. The germline CDR1 and CDR2 sequences are MGHRA and YSYEKL. The V end lost 1 base, the J end lost 0 bases, and 3 bases lay between the germline ends. The CDR3 here is CASSQATTNEKLFF. CDR3 coding DNA: TGCGCCAGCAGCCAAGCGACAACTAATGAAAAACTGTTTTTT.

The chain has TRBV4-1 and TRBJ2-7; TRBD1 matches at 11 bases. With 3 bases clipped from V and 0 bases from J, the junction kept 4 bases outside the gene matches. Germline values: CDR1 MGHRA, CDR2 YSYEKL. CDR3 size: 16 residues. CDR3 sequence: CASSQGQGGGSYEQYF. CDR3 sequence (DNA): TGCGCCAGCAGCCAGGGACAGGGGGGAGGCTCCTACGAGCAGTACTTC.

The rearrangement joins TRBV28 to TRBJ1-2; tentative D call: TRBD1 (5 bases). V lost 3 bases and J 7 bases, leaving 9 bases between the germline ends. The CDR3 extends over 12 amino acids. Germline V CDR1 and CDR2: MDHEN, SYDVKM. Here the CDR3 DNA reads TGTGCCAGCAGTTTTGGGGGGTTTGGCTACACCTTC. Amino acid sequence: CASSFGGFGYTF.

The V and J genes are TRBV28 and TRBJ2-5; 7 bases are shared with TRBD1. CDR1 MDHEN and CDR2 SYDVKM come from the germline V gene. The CDR3 is made up of 13 amino acids. With V trimmed by 9 bases and J by 9 bases, 13 bases remained unmatched. The CDR3 protein is CASWTNRGSAQYF. DNA of the CDR3: TGTGCCAGTTGGACCAACAGGGGTTCGGCCCAGTACTTC.

The CDR3 sequence: CASSEVYNYEQYF. The CDR3 nucleotides are TGTGCCAGCAGTGAGGTCTACAACTACGAGCAGTACTTC. V gene TRBV6-1 combines with J gene TRBJ2-7; D is ambiguous. Per germline, CDR1 MNHNS and CDR2 SASEGT. The CDR3 extends over 13 amino acids. V shed 3 bases and J shed 3 bases, with 9 bases lying between them.

CDR3 in DNA: TGTGCCGGGGGAGAAGGAGGAAACACCATATATTTT. Encoded protein: CAGGEGGNTIYF. The J gene is TRBJ1-3, the V gene TRBV2; D is possibly TRBD1 (5 bases). This CDR3 region has 12 residues. V was trimmed by 11 bases and J by 4 bases, leaving 12 bases between them. CDR1 and CDR2 (germline): SNHLY, FYNNEI.

The chain combines TRBV10-3 with TRBJ2-5; D not certain. Germline V CDR1 and CDR2: ENHRY, SYGVKD. V gave up 3 bases and J gave up 5 bases, with 10 bases separating them. The CDR3 extends over 13 amino acids. CDR3 bases: TGTGCCATCAGTGAAACCCTGCGGGAGACCCAGTACTTC. As protein: CAISETLRETQYF.

The chain combines TRBV27 with TRBJ1-3; TRBD1 might be the D (5 bases). V lost 6 bases, J lost 0 bases, and 9 bases lay in between. The CDR3 is 14 amino acids. Germline V gene sequence: CDR1 MNHEY, CDR2 SMNVEV (reference sequence). For the CDR3, the DNA is TGTGCCAGCAGAGCGGGGGGCTCTGGAAACACCATATATTTT. Residues: CASRAGGSGNTIYF.

This clone came up once. The chain joins TRBV6-6 to TRBJ2-5, with unresolved D. The CDR3 sequence is 12 residues long. Deletions cut 2 bases from V and 2 bases from J, with 3 bases between. CDR1 and CDR2 from the germline V gene are MNHNY and SVGAGI (reference sequence). The CDR3 sequence is CASSYVQETQYF. The CDR3 DNA follows: TGTGCCAGCAGTTACGTACAAGAGACCCAGTACTTC.

This clone appeared a single time. The V gene is TRBV4-3, the J gene TRBJ1-1; 7 bases align to TRBD1. Germline V gives CDR1 LGHNA, CDR2 YSLEER. This CDR3 has 15 residues. V was clipped by 4 bases and J by 0 bases; unmatched bases: 5. CDR3 nucleotides: TGCGCCAGCAGCCCCCGACAGGGACTGAACACTGAAGCTTTCTTT. Encoded protein: CASSPRQGLNTEAFF.

The rearrangement links TRBV2 to TRBJ2-1, with 11 bases identical to TRBD2. CDR1 is SNHLY and CDR2 is FYNNEI in the germline V gene. CDR3 length: 15 residues. Trimming cost V 6 bases and J 2 bases; bases outside gene matches: 3. The CDR3 reads CASSLTSGTYNEQFF. The DNA for the CDR3 is TGTGCCAGCAGCCTGACTAGCGGGACCTACAATGAGCAGTTCTTC.

This chain uses TRBV18 with TRBJ2-5; D not resolved. The CDR3 sequence is 13 residues long. Trimming took off 7 bases at V and 1 base at J, with 10 bases between the two ends. Germline V gene sequence: CDR1 KGHSH, CDR2 LQKENI. The DNA for the CDR3 is TGTGCCAGCTTAGGACGGATCCAAGAGACCCAGTACTTC. Its translation is CASLGRIQETQYF.

The rearrangement uses TRBV9 and TRBJ1-1, with TRBD1 matching 8 bases. CDR3 length: 15 amino acids. The ends lost 0 bases at V and 6 bases at J; junction bases unmatched: 7. The germline CDR1 and CDR2 sequences are SGDLS and YYNGEE. CDR3 protein: CASSVGATGVAEAFF. DNA for the CDR3: TGTGCCAGCAGCGTAGGGGCGACAGGGGTCGCTGAAGCTTTCTTT.

The rearrangement joins TRBV28 to TRBJ2-5, with TRBD2 matching over 14 bases. Germline-derived CDR1 and CDR2 are MDHEN and SYDVKM. Trimming removed 5 bases from V and 2 bases from J; junction bases left unmatched: 4. The CDR3 has 16 amino acids. The CDR3 spells CASSPGLAGGQETQYF. The CDR3 region has the DNA TGTGCCAGCAGTCCTGGACTAGCGGGAGGACAAGAGACCCAGTACTTC.

The V and J genes are TRBV30 and TRBJ2-2, with 9 bases matching TRBD2. The CDR3 is made up of 17 amino acids. V lost 1 base to trimming and J lost 4 bases; unmatched junction nucleotides: 10. CDR1 and CDR2 from the germline V gene are GTSNPN and SVGIG (reference sequence). The chain's CDR3 is CAWSGGAGGPGTGELFF. Here the CDR3 DNA reads TGTGCCTGGAGTGGAGGCGCGGGAGGGCCGGGCACCGGGGAGCTGTTTTTT. The whole variable domain, filled in from reference TRBV30 and TRBJ2-2, reads SQTIHQWPATLVQPVGSPLSLECTVEGTSNPNLYWYRQAAGRGLQLLFYSVGIGQISSEVPQNLSASRPQDRQFILSSKKLLLSDSGFYLCAWSGGAGGPGTGELFFGEGSRLTVL.

This clone occurred once. The chain links TRBV18 to TRBJ1-2, with D unresolved. The germline gives CDR1 KGHSH, CDR2 LQKENI. Trimming left V 2 bases short and J 0 bases short, with 7 bases between. The CDR3 consists of 14 residues. The CDR3: CASSPWETNYGYTF. The CDR3 region has the DNA TGTGCCAGCTCACCATGGGAGACTAACTATGGCTACACCTTC.

CDR3 bases: TGTGCCAGCAGCAAACGCGGGAGATGGGAGACCCAGTACTTC. Protein: CASSKRGRWETQYF. J is TRBJ2-5 and V is TRBV21-1; no DNA check was done on the table's D call, TRBD2. TRBV21-1 is annotated as a pseudogene. The CDR3 loop spans 14 amino acids.

V gene TRBV5-1 combines with J gene TRBJ2-1; possible D gene TRBD1, 6 bases. Germline V CDR1 and CDR2: SGHRS, YFSETQ. This CDR3 region has 15 residues. Trimming cost V 2 bases and J 6 bases, with 15 bases left between them. CDR3 protein: CASSLAPTGINEQFF. The CDR3 bases are TGCGCCAGCAGCTTAGCTCCGACAGGAATCAATGAGCAGTTCTTC.

On this clone itself: Distinct nucleotide sequences in the sample also encode this CDR3. This chain uses TRBV28 with TRBJ1-2; 7 bases fit TRBD1. The CDR3 spans 14 residues. The V and J ends lost 4 bases and 2 bases, in that order; junction bases with no gene match: 4. Germline V CDR1 and CDR2: MDHEN, SYDVKM. The DNA of the CDR3 is TGTGCCAGCAGTTCTCCGGGACAGAACTATGGCTACACCTTC. Residues: CASSSPGQNYGYTF.

This chain uses TRBV25-1 with TRBJ2-7, with D perhaps TRBD1 or TRBD2 (5 bases each). The V gene lost 5 bases and the J gene lost 2 bases, with 16 bases spanning the gap. The CDR3 is 15 amino acids. Germline V gene lookup returns CDR1 MGHDK and CDR2 SYGVNS. CDR3 in amino acids: CASSRGAVPAYEQYF. CDR3 bases: TGTGCCAGCAGTAGAGGGGCCGTGCCGGCCTACGAGCAGTACTTC.

The chain combines TRBV6-5 with TRBJ1-1, with D tentatively TRBD1 (5 bases). The CDR3 totals 13 residues. V lost 0 bases and J lost 5, with 7 bases in between. Looked up from germline, CDR1 is MNHEY and CDR2 is SVGAGI. This chain's CDR3 is CASSYSEGTEAFF. The DNA for the CDR3 is TGTGCCAGCAGTTACTCGGAGGGGACTGAAGCTTTCTTT.

The CDR3 sequence: CASSLYGTQQFF. DNA for the CDR3: TGTGCCAGCAGCTTATACGGGACTCAGCAGTTCTTC. V usage is TRBV7-2 and J usage is TRBJ2-1; perhaps TRBD2 as D (6 bases). The V gene lost 2 bases and the J gene lost 11 bases, with 10 bases spanning the gap. The CDR3 sequence is 12 residues long. Germline CDR1 SGHTA, CDR2 FQGNSA.

The V call is TRBV2, the J call TRBJ2-5; 8 bases are a match to TRBD1. The germline gives CDR1 SNHLY, CDR2 FYNNEI. This CDR3 has 13 residues. The trim removed 2 bases at V and 5 bases at J, leaving 1 base unmatched. The CDR3 DNA follows: TGTGCCAGCAGTGAACAGGGGGCCGAGACCCAGTACTTC. Protein sequence: CASSEQGAETQYF.

The rearrangement links TRBV7-9 to TRBJ2-1; D is perhaps TRBD1 or TRBD2 (5 bases each). The V and J ends lost 3 bases and 4 bases respectively, with 13 bases between them. Germline lookup yields CDR1 SEHNR and CDR2 FQNEAQ (reference sequence). CDR3 length: 15 amino acids. CDR3 nucleotides: TGTGCCAGCAGCTTTGAGGGGCGAAGTTACAATGAGCAGTTCTTC. Its translation: CASSFEGRSYNEQFF.

The CDR3 DNA reads as TGTGCCAGCAGTCAGCCAGGGTTGGTGGACAATGAGCAGTTCTTC. It is translated as CASSQPGLVDNEQFF. J is TRBJ2-1 and V is TRBV28, with D possibly being TRBD1 (5 bases). Looked up from germline, CDR1 is MDHEN and CDR2 is SYDVKM. The CDR3 is 15 residues long. Trimming shortened V by 5 bases and J by 5 bases, and 16 bases separated the two germline ends.

The chain is built from TRBV5-5 and TRBJ2-7, with TRBD2 matching 10 bases. The V gene's germline CDR1 is SGHKS and CDR2 YYEKEE (reference sequence). V shed 3 bases and J 3 bases; nucleotides not matched to a gene: 6. This CDR3 comprises 15 residues. CDR3: CASSWELAGYYEQYF. The CDR3 bases are TGTGCCAGCAGCTGGGAACTAGCGGGGTACTACGAGCAGTACTTC. Full variable domain (rest looked up from reference TRBV5-5 and TRBJ2-7): DAGVTQSPTHLIKTRGQQVTLRCSPISGHKSVSWYQQVLGQGPQFIFQYYEKEERGRGNFPDRFSARQFPNYSSELNVNALLLGDSALYLCASSWELAGYYEQYFGPGTRLTVT.

The chain has TRBV11-2 and TRBJ2-1, with no clear D. V was trimmed by 0 bases and J by 6 bases, leaving 6 bases between them. The germline V gene encodes CDR1 SGHAT and CDR2 FQNNGV. The CDR3 is 13 residues long. CDR3 amino acids: CASSLDLTNEQFF. In DNA, the CDR3 is TGTGCCAGCAGCTTAGATCTTACCAATGAGCAGTTCTTC.

The J gene is TRBJ2-7, the V gene TRBV10-2; D is possibly TRBD2 (6 bases). Germline lookup yields CDR1 WSHSY and CDR2 SAAADI. The CDR3 is 16 amino acids. Trimming took off 6 bases at V and 5 bases at J, with 23 bases between the two ends. CDR3 bases: TGCGCCAGCAGGGGACTCCGTAACCGAGCCTTAGACGAGCAGTACTTC. This encodes CASRGLRNRALDEQYF.

V is TRBV19 and J is TRBJ2-7; TRBD1 matches at 8 bases. Germline V gene sequence: CDR1 LNHDA, CDR2 SQIVND (reference sequence). This CDR3 contains 14 residues. V lost 3 bases, J lost 5 bases, and 6 bases stayed unmatched. The CDR3 protein is CASSIRGRPHEQYF. As DNA, the CDR3 is TGTGCCAGTAGTATCAGGGGGCGTCCCCACGAGCAGTACTTC.

The rearrangement joins TRBV5-8 to TRBJ2-7; either TRBD1 or TRBD2 may supply D (5 bases each). The V gene lost 0 bases and the J gene lost 3 bases, with 10 bases spanning the gap. The germline gives CDR1 SGHTS, CDR2 YDEGEE. The CDR3 has 14 residues. CDR3 region: CASSLGGDLYEQYF. Here the CDR3 DNA reads TGTGCCAGCAGCTTGGGAGGGGACCTCTACGAGCAGTACTTC.

V and J are TRBV5-4 and TRBJ2-5, with 16 positions matching TRBD2. The germline V gene encodes CDR1 SGHNT and CDR2 YYREEE (reference sequence). The CDR3 runs to 17 residues. V shed 3 bases, J shed 4 bases, and the junction held 6 bases outside the gene matches. CDR3 bases: TGTGCCAGCAGCTCGGGACTAGCGGGAGGGGATGTAGAGACCCAGTACTTC. Its translation is CASSSGLAGGDVETQYF.

The chain combines TRBV28 with TRBJ2-3; possibly TRBD2 for D (5 bases). CDR1 and CDR2 from the germline V gene are MDHEN and SYDVKM. V lost 5 bases, J lost 4 bases, and 13 bases lay in between. This CDR3 spans 14 amino acids. Here the CDR3 reads CASSPVGVADTQYF. CDR3 DNA: TGTGCCAGCAGTCCGGTGGGAGTAGCAGATACGCAGTATTTT.